This record looks at one T cell receptor beta chain sequence and its context. Its antigen is still unknown. The data derive from a study of cytomegalovirus exposure and HLA in healthy donors. Study results and limitations: Exclusion as indistinguishable affected some V segments, including TRBV6-2 and TRBV6-3. A missense DCLRE1C variant was associated with V- and J-gene trimming of TCR beta chains in a later analysis, and an independent cohort replicated the association.

Germline V gene data show CDR1 as DFQATT and CDR2 as SNEGSKA (reference sequence). This CDR3 has 8 residues. The V end was cut by 7 bases, the J end by 6 bases, with 3 bases between. The PCR had 60 Vbeta and 13 Jbeta primers. Repertoires were generated with immunoSEQ multiplex PCR, while TCRdb's copy carries only in-frame clones and drops some. The table shows around 200,000 clones, with around 81% occurring only once. The clonotype comes from a woman between 25 and 40 years old in good health and CMV-seropositive. The sequenced sample consisted of PBMCs. J is TRBJ1-2 and V is TRBV20-1, with no clear D. CDR3 sequence (DNA): TGCAGTGTAGATGGCTACACCTTC. It encodes CSVDGYTF.